This record covers a single T cell receptor beta chain. What it recognizes is unknown. The sample originates from a study of shared clonotypes between healthy human individuals. In the study overall: Used for every donor were three CD4 naive, three CD4 memory, two CD8 naive and one CD8 memory plate. Study-level results: Blood alone was sampled, and tissue repertoires likely differ.

Trimming removed 0 bases from V and 5 bases from J, with 13 bases in between. CDR3 length equals 15 residues. The V gene's germline CDR1 is KGHSH and CDR2 LQKENI. Assay execution proceeded at the deep level. Assay: immunoSEQ multiplex PCR; the TCRdb copy retains only in-frame clones and omits some. The table lists a few million clones, approximately 94% of them singletons, with more than 0.1% in the top ten. V and J are TRBV18 and TRBJ2-5; no clear D. Input material: naive CD4+ T cells sorted from blood. As for subset: CD45RA+ positively selected. This TCR derives from a man younger than 35 in good health. CDR3 in DNA: TGTGCCAGCTCACCACCGTTCTTTGTGTCGGAGACCCAGTACTTC. Residues: CASSPPFFVSETQYF.